The 27 T cell receptor beta chains presented below share a single source sample, sequenced in a study of response to subunit inactivated influenza vaccine. TCRdb re-analysed the RT-PCR reads in MiXCR, keeping a single row per CDR3 protein. Among about 540,000 distinct CDR3 sequences listed, less than 25% were seen once. This sample was also put to use in a study of T cells expressing NK-cell markers. As that study records: TCR beta cDNA was made by 5'RACE template switching with UMIs.

The input for sequencing was CD4+ T cells sorted from PBMCs, taken 11 to 12 days after vaccination. These TCRs come from a man aged 50 to 60 who received an inactivated influenza vaccine.

This clonotype has a handful of counts. This chain joins TRBV25-1 and TRBJ2-4; D is unresolved. Germline loops: CDR1 MGHDK, CDR2 SYGVNS. V lost 11 bases to trimming and J lost 2 bases, with 16 bases between them. The CDR3 consists of 14 residues. The CDR3 coding sequence is TGTGCCGCTGCCCGTCGGGTGACCAAAAACATTCAGTACTTC. The encoded protein is CAAARRVTKNIQYF.

This clonotype appeared a few times. The rearrangement joins TRBV6-1 to TRBJ2-2; D remains ambiguous. V lost 6 bases and J lost 0, with 11 bases in between. This CDR3 is built from 15 residues. Germline loops: CDR1 MNHNS, CDR2 SASEGT. CDR3 in amino acids: CASSQSQSNTGELFF. In DNA form, the CDR3 reads TGTGCCAGCAGCCAATCGCAGTCGAACACCGGGGAGCTGTTTTTT.

CDR3 sequence: CASSLEAGGSNTIYF. CDR3 bases: TGCGCCAGCAGCTTGGAAGCAGGGGGAAGTAACACCATATATTTT. This chain joins TRBV5-1 and TRBJ1-3, with TRBD1 identical over 7 bases. This CDR3 spans 15 amino acids. J gave up 7 bases and V 0 bases, and 7 bases lay outside the gene matches. Looked up from germline, CDR1 is SGHRS and CDR2 is YFSETQ.

In its sample, this clonotype was seen many times. The chain recombines TRBV18 with TRBJ1-2; possible D gene TRBD1, 5 bases. Germline CDR1 reads KGHSH; CDR2 reads LQKENI. CDR3 length: 13 amino acids. V lost 5 bases, J lost 0 bases, and 7 bases lay in between. In DNA, the CDR3 is TGTGCCAGCTCAGGGACGGCTAACTATGGCTACACCTTC. Its protein product is CASSGTANYGYTF.

This clonotype appeared a few times. The rearrangement joins TRBV5-1 to TRBJ2-7; weak D call: TRBD1 (6 bases). The CDR3 is made up of 14 amino acids. The V gene's germline CDR1 is SGHRS and CDR2 YFSETQ. V lost 5 bases and J lost 0, with 12 bases in between. In DNA form, the CDR3 reads TGCGCCAGCAGAAGGGACATCCGCTCCTACGAGCAGTACTTC. Amino acid sequence: CASRRDIRSYEQYF.

This clonotype was counted only a few times. The V call is TRBV7-2, the J call TRBJ2-6; D is undetermined. The CDR3 spans 13 residues. The germline V gene encodes CDR1 SGHTA and CDR2 FQGNSA. Trimming took off 8 bases at V and 2 bases at J, with 7 bases between the two ends. CDR3 DNA: TGTGCCAGCGCGAGACCTGGGGCCAACGTCCTGACTTTC. It encodes CASARPGANVLTF.

The V call is TRBV29-1, the J call TRBJ1-2; the D is unclear. The CDR3 totals 13 residues. The V end lost 7 bases, the J end lost 5 bases, and 17 bases lay between the germline ends. The V gene's germline CDR1 is SQVTM and CDR2 ANQGSEA. CDR3 nucleotides: TGCAGCGCCGCTCCCCCAGACACGTATGGCTACACCTTC. Protein sequence: CSAAPPDTYGYTF.

There are many counts of this clonotype. J is TRBJ2-3 and V is TRBV30; no reliable D call. The V end lost 5 bases, the J end lost 7 bases, and 13 bases lay between the germline ends. Germline values: CDR1 GTSNPN, CDR2 SVGIG (reference sequence). The CDR3 extends over 12 amino acids. The DNA of the CDR3 is TGTGCCTGGGAGGCTGGCATGAATACGCAGTATTTT. This translates into CAWEAGMNTQYF.

This chain links TRBV7-2 with TRBJ1-3; 9 nucleotides agree with TRBD1. Germline V gene data show CDR1 as SGHTA and CDR2 as FQGNSA. V was pared by 6 bases and J by 4 bases, with 7 bases of the junction left unmatched. The length of the CDR3 is 15 residues. This CDR3 reads CASRPQGAGGNTIYF. The DNA of the CDR3 is TGTGCCAGCAGGCCACAGGGGGCAGGGGGAAACACCATATATTTT. Full variable domain (rest looked up from reference TRBV7-2 and TRBJ1-3): GAGVSQSPSNKVTEKGKDVELRCDPISGHTALYWYRQSLGQGLEFLIYFQGNSAPDKSGLPSDRFSAERTGGSVSTLTIQRTQQEDSAVYLCASRPQGAGGNTIYFGEGSWLTVV.

This clonotype was observed a handful of times. The chain employs TRBV5-1 and TRBJ2-7, with D possibly being TRBD1 or TRBD2 (5 bases each). The CDR3 consists of 15 residues. Trimming removed 4 bases from V and 2 bases from J, with 16 bases in between. Germline V lookup: CDR1 SGHRS, CDR2 YFSETQ. The CDR3 DNA sequence: TGCGCCAGCAGCACGGTAGACGGGGCCACCTACGAGCAGTACTTC. As protein: CASSTVDGATYEQYF.

In this sample, this clonotype turned up many times. V is TRBV12-3 or TRBV12-4 and J is TRBJ2-7, with D possibly TRBD2 on 6 matching bases. This CDR3 is 15 amino acids long. The V gene lost 5 bases and the J gene lost 6 bases, with 20 bases spanning the gap. DNA of the CDR3: TGTGCCAGCAGTCCCCGACTAGGGACCTCTATCGAGCAGTACTTC. Translating gives CASSPRLGTSIEQYF.

This clonotype was counted between two and nine times. V is TRBV5-1 and J is TRBJ2-2; D gene unclear. Germline CDR1 and CDR2: SGHRS and YFSETQ. This CDR3 is built from 17 residues. The V end was cut by 0 bases, the J end by 4 bases, with 16 bases between. The CDR3 region is CASSLALNGPTTGELFF. DNA of the CDR3: TGCGCCAGCAGCTTGGCCTTGAACGGGCCGACCACCGGGGAGCTGTTTTTT.

This clonotype was seen repeatedly, ten times or more. V and J are TRBV29-1 and TRBJ2-2; TRBD1 matches 9 bases. Germline CDR1 reads SQVTM; CDR2 reads ANQGSEA. The CDR3 length is 16 residues. The J segment lost 3 bases and the V segment lost 4 bases, leaving 9 bases of the junction unmatched. The CDR3 sequence is CSVAGGQGWDTGELFF. In DNA form, the CDR3 reads TGCAGCGTTGCTGGGGGACAGGGATGGGACACCGGGGAGCTGTTTTTT.

V is TRBV9 and J is TRBJ1-4, with D tentatively TRBD1 (5 bases). CDR3 length equals 15 residues. V was pared by 5 bases and J by 6 bases, with 17 bases between. Germline values: CDR1 SGDLS, CDR2 YYNGEE. In DNA form, the CDR3 reads TGTGCCAGCAGTCCGGACATCGGAGGGTATGAAAAACTGTTTTTT. Protein sequence: CASSPDIGGYEKLFF. The full variable domain, with the rest looked up from reference TRBV9 and TRBJ1-4, is DSGVTQTPKHLITATGQRVTLRCSPRSGDLSVYWYQQSLDQGLQFLIQYYNGEERAKGNILERFSAQQFPDLHSELNLSSLELGDSALYFCASSPDIGGYEKLFFGSGTQLSVL.

This clonotype was counted many times. DNA of the CDR3: TGTGCCACCCGCCGGGACAGGGGGCCAAACGAGCAGTACTTC. This gives the protein CATRRDRGPNEQYF. The rearrangement links TRBV24-1 to TRBJ2-7; TRBD1 matches at 12 bases. The V gene's germline CDR1 is KGHDR and CDR2 SFDVKD. The CDR3 contains 14 residues. The V gene end was trimmed by 9 bases and the J gene end by 5 bases; junction bases not matched to a gene: 7.

V and J are TRBV10-3 and TRBJ2-7; the match to TRBD1 covers 7 bases. The trim removed 4 bases at V and 6 bases at J, leaving 3 bases unmatched. Germline CDR1 is ENHRY and CDR2 is SYGVKD. CDR3 length: 12 residues. The CDR3 DNA follows: TGTGCCATCAGTGTACAGGGGAGCGAGCAGTACTTC. It specifies CAISVQGSEQYF.

This clonotype was counted only a few times. This rearrangement joins TRBV5-1 to TRBJ2-5; D not resolved. Trimming left V 0 bases short and J 1 base short, with 10 bases between. Germline lookup yields CDR1 SGHRS and CDR2 YFSETQ. The CDR3 contains 15 residues. The CDR3 region has the DNA TGCGCCAGCAGCTTGGGACTTCAACTCCAAGAGACCCAGTACTTC. This codes for CASSLGLQLQETQYF.

At least ten counts were recorded for this clonotype. The V call is TRBV4-2, the J call TRBJ2-7; a possible D gene is TRBD2 (6 bases). The V gene lost 4 bases and the J gene lost 5 bases, with 12 bases spanning the gap. The CDR3 runs to 13 residues. Germline CDR1 reads LGHNA; CDR2 reads YNFKEQ. The CDR3 nucleotides read TGTGCCAGCAGCCCACGGCGGGGTGACGAGCAGTACTTC. Protein: CASSPRRGDEQYF.

The chain joins TRBV4-3 to TRBJ1-4; possible D gene TRBD1, 5 bases. V lost 4 bases, J lost 3 bases, and 15 bases lay in between. CDR3 length equals 16 residues. Germline CDR1 reads LGHNA; CDR2 reads YSLEER. CDR3 sequence (DNA): TGCGCCAGCAGCCCTGGCCATACCAGGGCTAATGAAAAACTGTTTTTT. Translating it yields CASSPGHTRANEKLFF.

The chain has TRBV30 and TRBJ2-1, with a possible D match to TRBD1 (6 bases). Trimming took 2 bases from V and 7 from J, leaving 9 bases between them. The CDR3 contains 12 residues. Looked up from germline, CDR1 is GTSNPN and CDR2 is SVGIG (reference sequence). The CDR3 DNA reads as TGTGCCTGGAGTCGACAGGTGAATGAGCAGTTCTTC. It is translated as CAWSRQVNEQFF.

The J gene is TRBJ2-1, the V gene TRBV5-1; possibly TRBD2 for D (5 bases). From germline, CDR1 is SGHRS and CDR2 YFSETQ. V lost 4 bases to trimming and J lost 7 bases, with 15 bases between them. The CDR3 consists of 14 residues. CDR3 DNA: TGCGCCAGCAGCCCCACGGGTCGGGGAAATGAGCAGTTCTTC. It encodes CASSPTGRGNEQFF.

The chain uses TRBV5-4 and TRBJ2-1, with D possibly TRBD1 on 6 matching bases. Between the trimmed V and J ends, which lost 9 bases and 5 bases, there was a span of 15 bases. CDR1 and CDR2 from the germline V gene are SGHNT and YYREEE (reference sequence). The CDR3 totals 13 residues. The CDR3 region has the DNA TGTGCCAACAACCTCAGGGGAAACAATGAGCAGTTCTTC. Translated: CANNLRGNNEQFF.

The gene calls are TRBV5-1 and TRBJ2-3; TRBD2 matches 13 bases. V shed 0 bases and J 6 bases; nucleotides not matched to a gene: 7. Germline-derived CDR1 and CDR2 are SGHRS and YFSETQ. The CDR3 consists of 17 residues. The CDR3 bases are TGCGCCAGCAGCTTGGGTGCAGGACTAGCGGGAGTGGATACGCAGTATTTT. This encodes CASSLGAGLAGVDTQYF.

CDR3: CASSSTAPNEQFF. The CDR3 nucleotides read TGTGCCAGCAGCTCGACAGCCCCGAATGAGCAGTTCTTC. V usage is TRBV2 and J usage is TRBJ2-1; tentative D call: TRBD1 (5 bases). CDR3 size: 13 residues. Germline V gives CDR1 SNHLY, CDR2 FYNNEI. The ends were cut back, 6 bases at V and 7 bases at J, with 13 bases in the middle.

V usage is TRBV7-3 and J usage is TRBJ2-3; no clear D gene. TRBJ1-5 explains the end of the DNA better; the J call may be wrong. The V gene's germline CDR1 is SGHTA and CDR2 FQGTGA. The CDR3 has 13 residues. The chain's CDR3 is CASSLPPDHTQHF. The CDR3 DNA sequence: TGTGCCAGCAGTTTGCCCCCGGACCATACGCAGCATTTT.

J is TRBJ2-2 and V is TRBV10-3; 14 nucleotides line up with TRBD2. Unmatched junction bases numbered 1, after V lost 6 bases and J lost 4 bases. Germline values: CDR1 ENHRY, CDR2 SYGVKD. The CDR3 consists of 15 residues. For the CDR3, the DNA is TGTGCCATCAGGGGGACTAGCGGGAGCACCGGGGAGCTGTTTTTT. Protein sequence: CAIRGTSGSTGELFF.

V usage is TRBV30 and J usage is TRBJ1-5; D call uncertain. V was clipped by 0 bases and J by 6 bases, with 6 bases between them. Germline lookup yields CDR1 GTSNPN and CDR2 SVGIG (reference sequence). This CDR3 has 12 amino acids. The CDR3 DNA follows: TGTGCCTGGAGTGTACTATCTCAGCCCCAGCATTTT. Its translation: CAWSVLSQPQHF.